This T cell receptor (beta chain) was identified during a study of T cell repertoires in cytomegalovirus infection. Background on the study: It was the public TCR beta signatures that indicated both CMV infection and matching HLA type.

TCRdb ran MiXCR on the reads and lists one entry per CDR3 protein. Of about 300,000 distinct CDR3 sequences listed, around 9.6% are singletons. At least ten counts were recorded for this clonotype. Its antigen remains unidentified. This CDR3 contains 18 residues. From germline, CDR1 is SGHVS and CDR2 FQNEAQ. V was pared by 1 base and J by 9 bases, with 22 bases between. Broader study findings: The cumulative frequency of public TCR beta families distinguished individuals who carried CMV together with the relevant HLA. CMV-specific TCR beta clonotypes restricted by HLA-C dominated the ex vivo response.

The genes are TRBV7-8 and TRBJ1-6; D not certain. Sequencing was carried out using PBMCs. The sequence was collected from a human donor in good health (CMV status not recorded). Some clones in this sample may be carry-over from other donors' samples. The CDR3 reads CASSLDNFKGRERSPLHF. For the CDR3, the DNA is TGTGCCAGCAGCTTAGATAACTTTAAAGGACGGGAACGTTCACCCCTCCACTTT.